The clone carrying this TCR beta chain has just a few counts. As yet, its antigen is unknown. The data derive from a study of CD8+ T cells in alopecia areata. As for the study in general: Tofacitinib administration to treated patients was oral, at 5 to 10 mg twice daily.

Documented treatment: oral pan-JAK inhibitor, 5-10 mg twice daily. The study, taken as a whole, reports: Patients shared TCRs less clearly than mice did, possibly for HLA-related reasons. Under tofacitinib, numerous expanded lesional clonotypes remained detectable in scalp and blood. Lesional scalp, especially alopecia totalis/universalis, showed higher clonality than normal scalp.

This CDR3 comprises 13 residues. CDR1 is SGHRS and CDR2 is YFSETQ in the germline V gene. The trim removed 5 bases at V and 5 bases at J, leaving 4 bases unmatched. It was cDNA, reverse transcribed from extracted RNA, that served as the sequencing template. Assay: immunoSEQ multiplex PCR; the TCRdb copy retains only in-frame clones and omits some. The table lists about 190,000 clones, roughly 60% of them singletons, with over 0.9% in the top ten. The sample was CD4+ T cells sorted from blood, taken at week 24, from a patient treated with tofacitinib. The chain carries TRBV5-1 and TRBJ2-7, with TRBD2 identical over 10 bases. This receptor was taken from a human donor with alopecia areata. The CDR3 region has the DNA TGCGCCAGCAGTACTAGCGGGGTTAACGAGCAGTACTTC. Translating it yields CASSTSGVNEQYF.